This T cell receptor (beta chain) stems from a study of T cells in Graves' hyperthyroidism and ophthalmopathy. This clonotype appeared a single time. The CDR3 length is 13 residues. V lost 7 bases to trimming and J lost 4 bases, with 13 bases between them. Germline V gives CDR1 LNHDA, CDR2 SQIVND (reference sequence). Absence of ophthalmopathy progression within 18 months defined stable Graves' hyperthyroidism. Each patient was aged 18 to 65 and had newly diagnosed hyperthyroidism of under 2 months' duration. Fresh peripheral blood, 9.5 to 10 ml of it, supplied the PBMCs. Amplification of TCR beta CDR3 regions used RNA as the template. The TCR CDR3 first-round RT-PCR relied on the HTBI primer set. TCRdb re-analysed the multiplex PCR reads in MiXCR, keeping a single row per CDR3 protein. Here the sample spans around 300,000 distinct CDR3 sequences, approximately 15% being singletons.

The genes are TRBV19 and TRBJ1-2; D gene unclear. Sequencing used blood. The TCR originated in a woman in her thirties with Graves' hyperthyroidism. CDR3: CASTSPTPYGYTF. DNA for the CDR3: TGTGCCAGTACCAGCCCCACCCCCTATGGCTACACCTTC.